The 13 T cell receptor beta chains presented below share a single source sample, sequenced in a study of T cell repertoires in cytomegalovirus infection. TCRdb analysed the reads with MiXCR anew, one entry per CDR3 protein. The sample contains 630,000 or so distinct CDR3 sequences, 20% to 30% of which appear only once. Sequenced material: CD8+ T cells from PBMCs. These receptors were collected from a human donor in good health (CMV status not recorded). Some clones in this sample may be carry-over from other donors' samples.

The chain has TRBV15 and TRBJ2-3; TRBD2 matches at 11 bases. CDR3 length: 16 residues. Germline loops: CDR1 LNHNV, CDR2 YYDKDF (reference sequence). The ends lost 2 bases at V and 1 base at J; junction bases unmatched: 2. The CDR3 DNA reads TGTGCCACCAGCAGATTAGCGGGGGGGCGCACAGATACGCAGTATTTT. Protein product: CATSRLAGGRTDTQYF.

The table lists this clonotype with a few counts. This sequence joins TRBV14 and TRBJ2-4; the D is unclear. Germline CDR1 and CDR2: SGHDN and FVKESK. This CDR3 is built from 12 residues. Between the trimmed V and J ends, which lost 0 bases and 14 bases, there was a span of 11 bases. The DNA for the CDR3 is TGTGCCAGCAGCCAAGATCTGGTCCCGAAGTACTTC. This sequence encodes CASSQDLVPKYF.

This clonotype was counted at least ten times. In DNA, the CDR3 is TGTGCCAGCAGCTACGTATCCCCTAGCACAGATACGCAGTATTTT. Amino acid sequence: CASSYVSPSTDTQYF. The chain is built from TRBV7-8 and TRBJ2-3; D is ambiguous. The CDR3 consists of 15 residues. Trimming removed 4 bases at V and 0 bases at J, with 11 bases between. In germline, CDR1 is SGHVS, CDR2 FQNEAQ.

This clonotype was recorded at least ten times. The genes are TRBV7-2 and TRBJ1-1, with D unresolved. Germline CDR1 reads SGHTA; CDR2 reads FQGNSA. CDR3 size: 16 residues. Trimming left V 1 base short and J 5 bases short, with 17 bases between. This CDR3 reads CASSLGVGKGLTEAFF. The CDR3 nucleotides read TGTGCCAGCAGCTTAGGGGTTGGGAAGGGATTAACTGAAGCTTTCTTT.

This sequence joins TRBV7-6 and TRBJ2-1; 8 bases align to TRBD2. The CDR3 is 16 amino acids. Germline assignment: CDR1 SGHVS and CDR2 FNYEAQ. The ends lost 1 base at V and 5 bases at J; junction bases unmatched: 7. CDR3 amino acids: CASSLGSGSRNNEQFF. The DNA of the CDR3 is TGTGCCAGCAGCTTAGGCAGCGGGAGTCGGAACAATGAGCAGTTCTTC. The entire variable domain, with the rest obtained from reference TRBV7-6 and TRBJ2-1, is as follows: GAGVSQSPRYKVTKRGQDVALRCDPISGHVSLYWYRQALGQGPEFLTYFNYEAQQDKSGLPNDRFSAERPEGSISTLTIQRTEQRDSAMYRCASSLGSGSRNNEQFFGPGTRLTVL.

CDR3 amino acids: CASSPSLGGPGTEAFF. CDR3 DNA: TGTGCCAGCAGCCCCTCGCTCGGGGGGCCAGGCACTGAAGCTTTCTTT. V gene TRBV7-9 combines with J gene TRBJ1-1; D perhaps matches TRBD1 (6 bases). Trimming shortened V by 5 bases and J by 4 bases, and 20 bases separated the two germline ends. CDR1 and CDR2 (germline): SEHNR, FQNEAQ (reference sequence). The CDR3 has 16 residues.

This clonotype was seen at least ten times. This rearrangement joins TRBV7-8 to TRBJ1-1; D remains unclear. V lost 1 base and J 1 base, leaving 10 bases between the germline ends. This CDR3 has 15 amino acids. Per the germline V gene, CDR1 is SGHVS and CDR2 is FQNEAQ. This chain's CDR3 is CASSLGHLGNTEAFF. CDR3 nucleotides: TGTGCCAGCAGCTTAGGACATCTGGGGAACACTGAAGCTTTCTTT. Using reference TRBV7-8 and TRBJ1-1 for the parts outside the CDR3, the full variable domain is GAGVSQSPRYKVAKRGQDVALRCDPISGHVSLFWYQQALGQGPEFLTYFQNEAQLDKSGLPSDRFFAERPEGSVSTLKIQRTQQEDSAVYLCASSLGHLGNTEAFFGQGTRLTVV.

As DNA, the CDR3 is TGCGCCAGCAGCCAAGATCCGGGACTAGCGGGGGGGTTCCAGTTCTTC. This codes for CASSQDPGLAGGFQFF. V usage is TRBV4-1 and J usage is TRBJ2-1; 16 nucleotides line up with TRBD2. CDR3 length: 16 residues. Trimming took 0 bases from V and 13 from J; bases not matched to a gene: 6. Looked up from germline, CDR1 is MGHRA and CDR2 is YSYEKL.

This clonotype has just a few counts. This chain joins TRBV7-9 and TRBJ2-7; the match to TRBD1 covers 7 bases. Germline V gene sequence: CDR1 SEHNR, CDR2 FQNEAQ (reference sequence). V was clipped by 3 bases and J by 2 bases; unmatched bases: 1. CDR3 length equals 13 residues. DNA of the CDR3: TGTGCCAGCAGCTTCGACAGGGCCTACGAGCAGTACTTC. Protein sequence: CASSFDRAYEQYF.

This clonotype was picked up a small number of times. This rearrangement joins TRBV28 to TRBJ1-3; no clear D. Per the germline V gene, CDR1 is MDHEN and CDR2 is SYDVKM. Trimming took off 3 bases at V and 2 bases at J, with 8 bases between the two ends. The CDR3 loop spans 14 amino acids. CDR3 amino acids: CASSFTDTGNTIYF. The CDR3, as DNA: TGTGCCAGCAGTTTCACGGATACTGGAAACACCATATATTTT.

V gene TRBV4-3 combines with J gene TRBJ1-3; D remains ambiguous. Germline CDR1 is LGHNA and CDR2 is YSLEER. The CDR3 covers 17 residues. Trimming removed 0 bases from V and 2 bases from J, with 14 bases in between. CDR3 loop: CASSQDSGRVTGNTIYF. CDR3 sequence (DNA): TGCGCCAGCAGCCAAGACTCCGGGAGGGTAACTGGAAACACCATATATTTT.

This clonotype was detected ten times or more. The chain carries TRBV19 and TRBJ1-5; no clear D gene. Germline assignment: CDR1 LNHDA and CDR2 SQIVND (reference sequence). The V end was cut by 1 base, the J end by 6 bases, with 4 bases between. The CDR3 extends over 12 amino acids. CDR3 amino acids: CASSIGGQPQHF. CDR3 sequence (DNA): TGTGCCAGTAGTATAGGCGGTCAGCCCCAGCATTTT.

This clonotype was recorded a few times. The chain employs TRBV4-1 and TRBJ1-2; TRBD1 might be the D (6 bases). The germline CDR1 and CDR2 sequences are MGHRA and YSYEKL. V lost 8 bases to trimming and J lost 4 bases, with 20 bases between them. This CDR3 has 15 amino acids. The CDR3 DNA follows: TGCGCCAGCTACGGCCAGCTGGACAGTAGCTATGGCTACACCTTC. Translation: CASYGQLDSSYGYTF.